What follows are 17 T cell receptor beta chains derived from one specimen sequenced in a study of CD4+ T cells in melanoma. Repertoires were generated with immunoSEQ multiplex PCR, while TCRdb's copy carries only in-frame clones and drops some. This sample has about 14,000 clones, with approximately 57% found just once. The specimen sequenced was cells from a culture (not recorded whether cultured in vitro). The receptor source for this set is a human donor with melanoma.

This clone was counted a single time. The chain combines TRBV30 with TRBJ2-1; D tentatively fits TRBD1 or TRBD2 (5 bases each). The CDR3 is 16 amino acids. Germline loops: CDR1 GTSNPN, CDR2 SVGIG (reference sequence). V shed 4 bases and J shed 0 bases, with 16 bases lying between them. DNA of the CDR3: TGTGCCTGGAAGAAGTGGGACCGGAGCTCCTACAATGAGCAGTTCTTC. Amino acids: CAWKKWDRSSYNEQFF.

This chain connects TRBV30 to TRBJ2-7, with 9 bases identical to TRBD1. J was trimmed by 1 base and V by 3 bases; bases with no gene match: 4. The CDR3 has 14 residues. Germline values: CDR1 GTSNPN, CDR2 SVGIG (reference sequence). The CDR3 DNA follows: TGTGCCTGGAGGGACAGGGGAGAATCCTACGAGCAGTACTTC. It codes for CAWRDRGESYEQYF.

The chain is built from TRBV12-5 and TRBJ2-2; TRBD1 is a possible D gene (6 bases). CDR3 length: 14 residues. Per germline, CDR1 LGHNT and CDR2 FRNRAP. Trimming pared 2 bases from V and 5 bases from J, leaving 9 bases between. CDR3 in amino acids: CASGLLQGTGELFF. Written as DNA, the CDR3 is TGTGCTAGTGGTTTGTTACAGGGAACCGGGGAGCTGTTTTTT.

The genes are TRBV6-6 and TRBJ1-5, with 7 nucleotides matching TRBD1. Unmatched junction bases numbered 8, after V lost 6 bases and J lost 0 bases. Germline CDR1 MNHNY, CDR2 SVGAGI (reference sequence). The CDR3 contains 16 residues. The CDR3 bases are TGTGCCAGCAGCAGGGGGGCCCAAATTAGCAATCAGCCCCAGCATTTT. As protein: CASSRGAQISNQPQHF.

The chain recombines TRBV7-9 with TRBJ2-3; unclear D gene. The CDR3 is made up of 15 amino acids. Trimming removed 0 bases from V and 2 bases from J, with 9 bases in between. In germline, CDR1 is SEHNR, CDR2 FQNEAQ (reference sequence). CDR3 residues: CASSLASRTTDTQYF. CDR3 nucleotides: TGTGCCAGCAGCTTAGCGTCTAGGACCACAGATACGCAGTATTTT.

The rearrangement joins TRBV19 to TRBJ2-6, with D possibly being TRBD1 (6 bases). The V gene lost 6 bases and the J gene lost 1 base, with 10 bases spanning the gap. The germline CDR1 and CDR2 sequences are LNHDA and SQIVND (reference sequence). The CDR3 runs 15 residues. DNA for the CDR3: TGTGCCAGTAGGATGACAGGTTCTGGGGCCAACGTCCTGACTTTC. Protein: CASRMTGSGANVLTF.

The table lists this clone with a few counts. V and J are TRBV9 and TRBJ1-1; D remains unclear. The CDR3 is made up of 13 amino acids. Germline values: CDR1 SGDLS, CDR2 YYNGEE. The V gene lost 3 bases and the J gene lost 6 bases, with 12 bases spanning the gap. Written as DNA, the CDR3 is TGTGCCAGCAGCGGAACCCTTTCGGCTGAAGCTTTCTTT. Protein: CASSGTLSAEAFF.

The table lists this clone with a few counts. This chain joins TRBV11-2 and TRBJ2-2; maybe TRBD1 (5 bases). The germline V and J ends were trimmed by 6 bases and 2 bases, with 10 bases remaining between them. Germline assignment: CDR1 SGHAT and CDR2 FQNNGV. The CDR3 is 14 amino acids. CDR3 sequence reads: CASRAGFNTGELFF. CDR3 bases: TGTGCCAGCAGAGCAGGGTTCAACACCGGGGAGCTGTTTTTT. The full variable domain, its missing parts supplied by reference TRBV11-2 and TRBJ2-2, is EAGVAQSPRYKIIEKRQSVAFWCNPISGHATLYWYQQILGQGPKLLIQFQNNGVVDDSQLPKDRFSAERLKGVDSTLKIQPAKLEDSAVYLCASRAGFNTGELFFGEGSRLTVL.

This chain joins TRBV29-1 and TRBJ1-2; 7 nucleotides line up with TRBD1. The CDR3 totals 14 residues. V was clipped by 6 bases and J by 3 bases; unmatched bases: 10. The germline CDR1 and CDR2 sequences are SQVTM and ANQGSEA. CDR3 region: CSVPPGQLDYGYTF. DNA for the CDR3: TGCAGCGTGCCGCCGGGACAGCTGGACTATGGCTACACCTTC. The complete variable domain, with remaining parts taken from reference TRBV29-1 and TRBJ1-2, reads SAVISQKPSRDICQRGTSLTIQCQVDSQVTMMFWYRQQPGQSLTLIATANQGSEATYESGFVIDKFPISRPNLTFSTLTVSNMSPEDSSIYLCSVPPGQLDYGYTFGSGTRLTVV.

The chain uses TRBV19 and TRBJ2-5; 8 nucleotides line up with TRBD2. This CDR3 is built from 16 residues. V was pared by 6 bases and J by 2 bases, with 11 bases of the junction left unmatched. Germline assignment: CDR1 LNHDA and CDR2 SQIVND (reference sequence). CDR3 nucleotides: TGTGCCAGTAGCCGGGGACTAGGTGGGGGGCAAGAGACCCAGTACTTC. Protein product: CASSRGLGGGQETQYF. The full variable domain, completed using reference TRBV19 and TRBJ2-5, is DGGITQSPKYLFRKEGQNVTLSCEQNLNHDAMYWYRQDPGQGLRLIYYSQIVNDFQKGDIAEGYSVSREKKESFPLTVTSAQKNPTAFYLCASSRGLGGGQETQYFGPGTRLLVL.

V and J are TRBV4-1 and TRBJ2-7; 9 bases line up with TRBD1. With V trimmed by 1 base and J by 7 bases, 11 bases remained unmatched. The CDR3 is made up of 16 amino acids. Germline CDR1 and CDR2: MGHRA and YSYEKL. The CDR3 coding sequence is TGCGCCAGCAGCCAAGTGGGCCGGGACAGGGTTCGGGAGCAGTACTTC. Translating gives CASSQVGRDRVREQYF.

The genes are TRBV30 and TRBJ1-3; maybe TRBD1 (5 bases). The CDR3 contains 15 residues. CDR1 is GTSNPN, CDR2 SVGIG, per germline (reference sequence). The V end lost 3 bases, the J end lost 0 bases, and 12 bases lay between the germline ends. CDR3 residues: CAWRWGGASGNTIYF. The CDR3 DNA sequence: TGTGCCTGGAGATGGGGCGGAGCCTCTGGAAACACCATATATTTT.

This clone has just a few counts. The rearrangement joins TRBV6-1 to TRBJ1-4; a possible D gene is TRBD1 (5 bases). The CDR3 consists of 13 residues. CDR1 and CDR2 from the germline V gene are MNHNS and SASEGT. The V end lost 2 bases, the J end lost 13 bases, and 14 bases lay between the germline ends. CDR3 protein: CASSEMGPGGLFF. The CDR3 DNA is TGTGCCAGCAGTGAAATGGGGCCCGGGGGACTGTTTTTT.

This chain connects TRBV5-1 to TRBJ1-1, with no clear D. Trimming left V 4 bases short and J 0 bases short, with 7 bases between. This CDR3 is 13 amino acids long. Germline CDR1 reads SGHRS; CDR2 reads YFSETQ. CDR3 nucleotide sequence: TGCGCCAGCAGCCTGGCAGTGAACACTGAAGCTTTCTTT. Amino acids: CASSLAVNTEAFF.

By frequency in the sample, this clone is medium-sized. The chain's CDR3 is CASSQGGGWNTEAFF. DNA for the CDR3: TGTGCCAGCAGCCAAGGGGGGGGATGGAACACTGAAGCTTTCTTT. J is TRBJ1-1 and V is TRBV5-4; tentative D call: TRBD1 (6 bases). Trimming took off 4 bases at V and 1 base at J, with 14 bases between the two ends. CDR3 size: 15 residues. Germline V lookup: CDR1 SGHNT, CDR2 YYREEE (reference sequence).

V usage is TRBV30 and J usage is TRBJ1-2; D is unclear. V lost 1 base and J lost 7, with 16 bases in between. Germline V gene data show CDR1 as GTSNPN and CDR2 as SVGIG (reference sequence). The CDR3 has 14 amino acids. CDR3 nucleotide sequence: TGTGCCTGGAGTGGAAGACTTAGAGACGGTGGCTACACCTTC. Translated, it gives CAWSGRLRDGGYTF. Drawing the rest from reference TRBV30 and TRBJ1-2, the complete variable domain is SQTIHQWPATLVQPVGSPLSLECTVEGTSNPNLYWYRQAAGRGLQLLFYSVGIGQISSEVPQNLSASRPQDRQFILSSKKLLLSDSGFYLCAWSGRLRDGGYTFGSGTRLTVV.

The V call is TRBV7-2, the J call TRBJ2-7; no reliable D call. Germline loops: CDR1 SGHTA, CDR2 FQGNSA. With 3 bases removed from V and 3 bases from J, the gap between germline ends came to 9 bases. This CDR3 has 13 amino acids. CDR3 DNA: TGTGCCAGCAGCTTTGGCTCCAACTACGAGCAGTACTTC. Residues: CASSFGSNYEQYF.